The 31 T cell receptor beta chains presented below share a single source sample, sequenced in a study of CD8+ T cells in alopecia areata. RNA extraction and reverse transcription yielded cDNA as sequencing template. TCRdb's copy holds only in-frame clones and misses some; the assay was immunoSEQ multiplex PCR. The repertoire holds about 98,000 clones, with less than 50% as singletons. Sequenced input: CD4+ T cells sorted from blood. Receptors originate from a human donor with alopecia areata.

The V call is TRBV29-1, the J call TRBJ2-7; the match to TRBD1 covers 7 bases. The CDR3 consists of 12 residues. The V gene's germline CDR1 is SQVTM and CDR2 ANQGSEA. J gave up 3 bases and V 6 bases, and 5 bases lay outside the gene matches. CDR3 amino acids: CSVAGTDYEQYF. The CDR3 region has the DNA TGCAGCGTAGCCGGGACAGACTACGAGCAGTACTTC.

This clone was counted only a few times. The V and J genes are TRBV4-1 and TRBJ2-7; no firm D call. This CDR3 has 13 residues. Germline CDR1 is MGHRA and CDR2 is YSYEKL. Trimming stripped 1 base from V and 3 bases from J, with 7 bases between. Here the CDR3 reads CASSQALGYEQYF. In DNA, the CDR3 is TGCGCCAGCAGCCAAGCCTTGGGCTACGAGCAGTACTTC.

This clone was observed a few times. The rearrangement joins TRBV29-1 to TRBJ2-1; 15 bases align to TRBD2. Germline CDR1 is SQVTM and CDR2 is ANQGSEA. The CDR3 covers 16 residues. The V and J ends lost 3 bases and 10 bases, in that order; junction bases with no gene match: 10. CDR3 nucleotides: TGCAGCGTTGATGATATGGGACTAGCGGGAGGAAGGGAGCAGTTCTTC. This gives the protein CSVDDMGLAGGREQFF.

The gene calls are TRBV28 and TRBJ1-5; the match to TRBD1 covers 8 bases. Trimming at V came to 1 base and at J to 7 bases, leaving 6 bases not matched to a gene. Germline V gene lookup returns CDR1 MDHEN and CDR2 SYDVKM. The CDR3 covers 15 residues. CDR3 amino acids: CASSLLGQDRQPQHF. The CDR3 DNA follows: TGTGCCAGCAGTTTATTGGGACAGGACAGGCAGCCCCAGCATTTT.

The chain employs TRBV29-1 and TRBJ2-3; 11 nucleotides match TRBD2. V lost 6 bases, J lost 5 bases, and 7 bases stayed unmatched. Germline V lookup: CDR1 SQVTM, CDR2 ANQGSEA. The CDR3 has 14 amino acids. In DNA, the CDR3 is TGCAGCGTCGTCCCGGGACTAGCGGTAGATACGCAGTATTTT. It is translated as CSVVPGLAVDTQYF.

This clone was observed a handful of times. The rearrangement uses TRBV2 and TRBJ2-3; no definite D call. V was shortened by 4 bases and J by 0 bases, with 8 bases between the two germline ends. The CDR3 is 14 amino acids. The germline gives CDR1 SNHLY, CDR2 FYNNEI. CDR3 DNA sequence: TGTGCCAGCAGTGCCAGCACCAGCACAGATACGCAGTATTTT. This translates into CASSASTSTDTQYF.

The rearrangement joins TRBV5-1 to TRBJ1-6, with D tentatively TRBD1 (6 bases). The length of the CDR3 is 13 residues. CDR1 and CDR2 (germline): SGHRS, YFSETQ. The V end lost 0 bases, the J end lost 16 bases, and 14 bases lay between the germline ends. In DNA form, the CDR3 reads TGCGCCAGCAGCTTGGGGGAAGGACAGTCACTCCACTTT. Translated: CASSLGEGQSLHF.

The genes are TRBV29-1 and TRBJ2-5; the D is unclear. V gave up 1 base and J gave up 4 bases, with 16 bases separating them. Germline V CDR1 and CDR2: SQVTM, ANQGSEA. The CDR3 extends over 15 amino acids. The CDR3 DNA reads TGCAGCGTTGAAGTGGGCCACCGTTTGGGAGAGACCCAGTACTTC. Amino acid sequence: CSVEVGHRLGETQYF.

This clone was seen a handful of times. The chain is built from TRBV28 and TRBJ2-3, with 7 positions matching TRBD2. The V and J ends lost 8 bases and 4 bases, in that order; junction bases with no gene match: 9. Germline V gene lookup returns CDR1 MDHEN and CDR2 SYDVKM. CDR3 length equals 14 residues. The CDR3 is CASLKAGDADTQYF. The CDR3 DNA follows: TGTGCCAGCCTGAAGGCGGGAGATGCAGATACGCAGTATTTT.

This clone was recorded once. CDR3 region: CATGNRGEQYF. The DNA of the CDR3 is TGTGCCACCGGGAACAGGGGCGAGCAGTACTTC. The chain carries TRBV2 and TRBJ2-7, with 7 bases aligning to TRBD1. V shed 10 bases and J 6 bases; nucleotides not matched to a gene: 6. The CDR3 runs to 11 residues. Germline loops: CDR1 SNHLY, CDR2 FYNNEI. The full variable domain, in which reference TRBV2 and TRBJ2-7 provide the parts outside the CDR3, is EPEVTQTPSHQVTQMGQEVILRCVPISNHLYFYWYRQILGQKVEFLVSFYNNEISEKSEIFDDQFSVERPDGSNFTLKIRSTKLEDSAMYFCATGNRGEQYFGPGTRLTVT.

The J gene is TRBJ1-5, the V gene TRBV15, with TRBD1 identical over 7 bases. CDR1 and CDR2 from the germline V gene are LNHNV and YYDKDF (reference sequence). The length of the CDR3 is 21 residues. V shed 0 bases and J 2 bases; nucleotides not matched to a gene: 19. The CDR3 protein is CATSRDSYRTGGGVGNQPQHF. Here the CDR3 DNA reads TGTGCCACCAGCAGAGATTCCTACCGGACGGGAGGGGGCGTAGGCAATCAGCCCCAGCATTTT.

This clone showed up just a few times. V usage is TRBV29-1 and J usage is TRBJ2-3; a possible D gene is TRBD2 (6 bases). The V end lost 3 bases, the J end lost 0 bases, and 7 bases lay between the germline ends. Per germline, CDR1 SQVTM and CDR2 ANQGSEA. The CDR3 has 13 residues. CDR3 in DNA: TGCAGCGTTGAGGGGACTAGCACAGATACGCAGTATTTT. Translating it yields CSVEGTSTDTQYF.

V and J are TRBV28 and TRBJ1-5; D gene ambiguous. The V end was cut by 6 bases, the J end by 0 bases, with 12 bases between. The CDR3 runs to 15 residues. CDR1 MDHEN and CDR2 SYDVKM come from the germline V gene. The CDR3 sequence: CASSRTSHSNQPQHF. DNA of the CDR3: TGTGCCAGCAGCCGGACCTCCCATAGCAATCAGCCCCAGCATTTT.

This chain connects TRBV25-1 to TRBJ2-1; a weak D match, TRBD2 (5 bases). Trimming pared 3 bases from V and 9 bases from J, leaving 18 bases between. The germline CDR1 and CDR2 sequences are MGHDK and SYGVNS. The CDR3 covers 15 residues. For the CDR3, the DNA is TGTGCCAGCAGTGATAACGCGGGCGGGTGGGGTGAGCAGTTCTTC. Its protein product is CASSDNAGGWGEQFF.

As concerns this clone: Other DNA sequences of this sample code for an identical CDR3. This chain links TRBV29-1 with TRBJ2-3; D gene uncertain. V lost 6 bases and J lost 2, with 6 bases in between. The CDR3 length is 11 residues. CDR1 is SQVTM, CDR2 ANQGSEA, per germline. This CDR3 reads CSVGDTDTQYF. For the CDR3, the DNA is TGCAGCGTCGGAGACACAGATACGCAGTATTTT.

Concerning this clone itself: The germline gene is not matched at one end of the junction; a read error may be the cause. V gene TRBV28 combines with J gene TRBJ2-2, with 9 nucleotides matching TRBD2. CDR3 size: 15 residues. Germline V gives CDR1 MDHEN, CDR2 SYDVKM. This chain's CDR3 is CASSLGLANTGELFF. The CDR3 DNA reads as TGTGCCAGCAGTCTTGGACTAGCGAATACCGGGGAGCTGTTTTTT.

This clone has a handful of counts. The V and J genes are TRBV23-1 and TRBJ2-5; 8 nucleotides align to TRBD1. TRBV23-1 is placed among ORFs of uncertain function. V dropped 7 bases and J dropped 0; count of bases not matched to a gene: 13. The CDR3 has 17 residues. CDR3 sequence (DNA): TGCGCCAGCACCCCACGTCGACAGGGGAATTACCAAGAGACCCAGTACTTC. This gives the protein CASTPRRQGNYQETQYF.

This clone was picked up a small number of times. Other DNA sequences from this sample encode an identical CDR3 as well. The chain employs TRBV9 and TRBJ1-3; perhaps TRBD1 as D (5 bases). CDR3 length: 14 amino acids. The germline V gene encodes CDR1 SGDLS and CDR2 YYNGEE. The V end was cut by 0 bases, the J end by 3 bases, with 7 bases between. In DNA form, the CDR3 reads TGTGCCAGCAGCGTAGTAGGGGATGGAAACACCATATATTTT. Protein: CASSVVGDGNTIYF. The variable domain in full, completed from reference TRBV9 and TRBJ1-3, reads DSGVTQTPKHLITATGQRVTLRCSPRSGDLSVYWYQQSLDQGLQFLIQYYNGEERAKGNILERFSAQQFPDLHSELNLSSLELGDSALYFCASSVVGDGNTIYFGEGSWLTVV.

The chain is built from TRBV4-3 and TRBJ1-1; unclear D gene. This CDR3 is built from 17 residues. Germline-derived CDR1 and CDR2 are LGHNA and YSLEER. V was cut by 8 bases and J by 0 bases, with 22 bases left in between. The DNA of the CDR3 is TGCGCCAGCGGGCCGGATTTGGTACGGAGCATGAACACTGAAGCTTTCTTT. This codes for CASGPDLVRSMNTEAFF.

This chain links TRBV30 with TRBJ2-1; 8 nucleotides match TRBD2. Per the germline V gene, CDR1 is GTSNPN and CDR2 is SVGIG (reference sequence). The CDR3 totals 15 residues. Trimming took 2 bases from V and 12 from J; bases not matched to a gene: 15. For the CDR3, the DNA is TGTGCCTGGAGTCCAGGCCGGACTAGCTCCGGTAGGCAGTTCTTC. Its protein product is CAWSPGRTSSGRQFF.

The chain employs TRBV29-1 and TRBJ2-1; D perhaps matches TRBD1 (6 bases). This CDR3 is 13 amino acids long. V was pared by 6 bases and J by 0 bases, with 9 bases between. CDR1 and CDR2 from the germline V gene are SQVTM and ANQGSEA. The CDR3 nucleotides are TGCAGCGTCTCGACAGGCTCCTACAATGAGCAGTTCTTC. This encodes CSVSTGSYNEQFF.

This clone was detected a few times. The chain joins TRBV4-2 to TRBJ2-5; 9 nucleotides line up with TRBD2. Germline V gives CDR1 LGHNA, CDR2 YNFKEQ. After removal of 0 bases from V and 4 bases from J, the junction contained 12 bases not matched to a gene. The CDR3 is 18 residues long. CDR3 nucleotide sequence: TGTGCCAGCAGCCAAGATGAGGGAATAGCGGGGGCCCCAGAGACCCAGTACTTC. Translation gives CASSQDEGIAGAPETQYF.

The rearrangement joins TRBV30 to TRBJ2-3; perhaps TRBD1 as D (6 bases). The ends were cut back, 3 bases at V and 2 bases at J, with 15 bases in the middle. The CDR3 runs 15 residues. Germline assignment: CDR1 GTSNPN and CDR2 SVGIG (reference sequence). The CDR3 here is CAWSSGGFPTDTQYF. DNA for the CDR3: TGTGCCTGGAGCTCTGGGGGCTTCCCCACAGATACGCAGTATTTT. Together with reference TRBV30 and TRBJ2-3, the CDR3 gives the full variable domain: SQTIHQWPATLVQPVGSPLSLECTVEGTSNPNLYWYRQAAGRGLQLLFYSVGIGQISSEVPQNLSASRPQDRQFILSSKKLLLSDSGFYLCAWSSGGFPTDTQYFGPGTRLTVL.

This clone was observed a handful of times. The genes are TRBV7-9 and TRBJ2-7; possibly TRBD2 for D (6 bases). The V and J ends lost 3 bases and 1 base respectively, with 16 bases between them. Germline V gene sequence: CDR1 SEHNR, CDR2 FQNEAQ (reference sequence). The CDR3 is 16 amino acids. The CDR3 bases are TGTGCCAGCAGCTTCTCACTTACTAGCATTTCCTACGAGCAGTACTTC. It encodes CASSFSLTSISYEQYF.

This rearrangement joins TRBV7-9 to TRBJ2-5; D unresolved. V gave up 1 base and J gave up 4 bases, with 4 bases separating them. CDR1 and CDR2 (germline): SEHNR, FQNEAQ (reference sequence). This CDR3 has 12 residues. As DNA, the CDR3 is TGTGCCAGCAGCTTAGTTGGAGAGACCCAGTACTTC. Amino acids: CASSLVGETQYF.

This chain connects TRBV7-2 to TRBJ2-7; D may correspond to TRBD1 or TRBD2 (6 bases each). V dropped 1 base and J dropped 7 bases, with 20 bases sitting between them. CDR3 length equals 16 residues. Germline-derived CDR1 and CDR2 are SGHTA and FQGNSA. CDR3 bases: TGTGCCAGCAGCTTAGACGGCACGGGGGCAATCCGAGAGCAGTACTTC. This encodes CASSLDGTGAIREQYF.

The chain combines TRBV5-6 with TRBJ2-3, with D possibly being TRBD1 (6 bases). CDR1 and CDR2 from the germline V gene are SGHDT and YYEEEE. This CDR3 is built from 14 residues. Trimming left V 5 bases short and J 2 bases short, with 12 bases between. Here the CDR3 reads CASRQGPDTDTQYF. As DNA, the CDR3 is TGTGCCAGCAGACAGGGACCGGACACAGATACGCAGTATTTT. Complete variable domain (other parts from reference TRBV5-6 and TRBJ2-3): DAGVTQSPTHLIKTRGQQVTLRCSPKSGHDTVSWYQQALGQGPQFIFQYYEEEERQRGNFPDRFSGHQFPNYSSELNVNALLLGDSALYLCASRQGPDTDTQYFGPGTRLTVL.

The chain uses TRBV19 and TRBJ2-6; D gene uncertain. Deletions cut 10 bases from V and 2 bases from J, with 15 bases between. Germline values: CDR1 LNHDA, CDR2 SQIVND (reference sequence). The length of the CDR3 is 15 residues. CDR3 in amino acids: CATSTDLPGANVLTF. CDR3 coding DNA: TGTGCCACTTCCACGGACCTCCCTGGGGCCAACGTCCTGACTTTC.

The chain carries TRBV29-1 and TRBJ2-7, with TRBD1 as a possible D gene (5 bases). The CDR3 spans 14 residues. Trimming cost V 1 base and J 6 bases, with 16 bases left between them. The germline V gene encodes CDR1 SQVTM and CDR2 ANQGSEA. Here the CDR3 DNA reads TGCAGCGTTGAAGTACAGGAGCCGTCTCGCGAGCAGTACTTC. Residues: CSVEVQEPSREQYF.

This chain connects TRBV6-5 to TRBJ2-7; TRBD2 matches at 11 bases. Germline V CDR1 and CDR2: MNHEY, SVGAGI. The V gene end was trimmed by 2 bases and the J gene end by 6 bases; junction bases not matched to a gene: 6. This CDR3 has 15 amino acids. Here the CDR3 DNA reads TGTGCCAGCAGTTACGTCGCACTAGCGGGAGTCGAGCAGTACTTC. This translates into CASSYVALAGVEQYF.

This clone was seen once. The gene calls are TRBV2 and TRBJ2-5, with 11 nucleotides matching TRBD1. The V and J ends lost 5 bases and 4 bases, in that order; junction bases with no gene match: 12. The germline V gene has CDR1 SNHLY and CDR2 FYNNEI. This CDR3 contains 17 residues. CDR3: CASSSNGWTGGLETQYF. The CDR3 DNA reads TGTGCCAGCAGTTCTAACGGCTGGACAGGGGGCTTAGAGACCCAGTACTTC.